This TCR beta chain was captured in a study of cytomegalovirus exposure and HLA in healthy donors. Primers for the PCR totalled 60 Vbeta and 13 Jbeta. Sequencing used immunoSEQ multiplex PCR; TCRdb keeps in-frame clones, though not all of them. The repertoire holds some 130,000 clones, with about 74% as singletons. The ends lost 0 bases at V and 8 bases at J; junction bases unmatched: 5. This CDR3 is 15 amino acids long. CDR1 is MNHNS and CDR2 is SASEGT in the germline V gene. The sequence derives from a man aged 25-45 years in good health and CMV-seronegative. The chain has TRBV6-1 and TRBJ2-2; 8 bases map to TRBD1. Sample: PBMCs. Here the CDR3 DNA reads TGTGCCAGCAGTGAAGCGTCAGGGGGCGGGGGGGAGCTGTTTTTT. Residues: CASSEASGGGGELFF.